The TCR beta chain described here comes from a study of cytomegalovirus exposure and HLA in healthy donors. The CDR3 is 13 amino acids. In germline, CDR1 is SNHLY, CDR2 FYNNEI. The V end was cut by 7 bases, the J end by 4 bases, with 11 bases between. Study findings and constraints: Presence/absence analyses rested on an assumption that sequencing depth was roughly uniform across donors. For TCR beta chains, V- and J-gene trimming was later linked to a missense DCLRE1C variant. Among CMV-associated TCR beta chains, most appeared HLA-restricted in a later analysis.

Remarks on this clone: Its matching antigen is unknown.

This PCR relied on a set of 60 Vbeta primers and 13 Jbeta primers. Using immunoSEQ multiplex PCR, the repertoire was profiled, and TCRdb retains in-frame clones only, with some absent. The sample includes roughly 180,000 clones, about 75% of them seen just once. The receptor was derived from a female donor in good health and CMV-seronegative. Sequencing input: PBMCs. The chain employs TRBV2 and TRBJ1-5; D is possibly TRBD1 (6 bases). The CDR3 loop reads CASTGVINQPQHF. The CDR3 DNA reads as TGTGCCAGCACAGGGGTAATTAATCAGCCCCAGCATTTT.